This entry lists 9 T cell receptor beta chains sequenced from one sample in a study of early T cells in non-severe SARS-CoV-2 infection. TCRdb reprocessed the 5' RACE reads via MiXCR and lists one record per CDR3 protein. This table has about 56,000 distinct CDR3 sequences, about 14% appearing once. This specimen consisted of whole blood, obtained at baseline. The source is an adult who was a healthcare worker with PCR-confirmed SARS-CoV-2 infection or an uninfected control (not recorded which).

The rearrangement joins TRBV29-1 to TRBJ1-1, with 9 bases aligning to TRBD1. After removal of 4 bases from V and 4 bases from J, the junction contained 7 bases not matched to a gene. The CDR3 totals 14 residues. Germline lookup yields CDR1 SQVTM and CDR2 ANQGSEA. The CDR3 loop is CSVVPTDRGTEAFF. For the CDR3, the DNA is TGCAGCGTTGTACCGACGGACAGGGGCACTGAAGCTTTCTTT.

This clonotype was picked up many times. This rearrangement joins TRBV6-4 to TRBJ2-1; D perhaps matches TRBD2 (6 bases). This CDR3 region has 15 residues. Germline V gene data show CDR1 as MRHNA and CDR2 as SNTAGT. Deletions cut 0 bases from V and 9 bases from J, with 15 bases between. DNA for the CDR3: TGTGCCAGCAGTGACTCCTCCGGGGGTTCACGTGAGCAGTTCTTC. Translated: CASSDSSGGSREQFF.

The chain is built from TRBV20-1 and TRBJ1-5, with D perhaps matching TRBD1 (6 bases). CDR1 and CDR2 from the germline V gene are DFQATT and SNEGSKA (reference sequence). V gave up 7 bases and J gave up 5 bases, with 18 bases separating them. The CDR3 length is 14 residues. DNA for the CDR3: TGCAGTGGCACCCCCGGGGGGCCCCATCAGCCCCAGCATTTT. It codes for CSGTPGGPHQPQHF.

This rearrangement joins TRBV20-1 to TRBJ2-3; tentative D call: TRBD2 (6 bases). The ends were cut back, 3 bases at V and 4 bases at J, with 17 bases in the middle. The germline V gene has CDR1 DFQATT and CDR2 SNEGSKA (reference sequence). The CDR3 consists of 15 residues. The CDR3 here is CSAREGFPAPDTQYF. Written as DNA, the CDR3 is TGCAGTGCTAGGGAGGGGTTCCCAGCCCCAGATACGCAGTATTTT.

The J gene is TRBJ2-3, the V gene TRBV9; TRBD1 or TRBD2 may be the D gene (6 bases each). CDR3 length: 17 residues. The germline gives CDR1 SGDLS, CDR2 YYNGEE. V lost 4 bases to trimming and J lost 0 bases, with 18 bases between them. The CDR3 DNA reads as TGTGCCAGCAGCCCCGCATTTAGGGGGACTAGCACAGATACGCAGTATTTT. It yields the protein CASSPAFRGTSTDTQYF.

The chain uses TRBV7-6 and TRBJ2-5; TRBD2 matches 15 bases. The germline gives CDR1 SGHVS, CDR2 FNYEAQ. J gave up 2 bases and V 5 bases, and 6 bases lay outside the gene matches. The CDR3 totals 17 residues. The DNA of the CDR3 is TGTGCCAGCAGCCCGGGACTAGCGGGGGGAGGGCAAGAGACCCAGTACTTC. Translation: CASSPGLAGGGQETQYF. The variable domain in full, with the rest retrieved from reference TRBV7-6 and TRBJ2-5, is GAGVSQSPRYKVTKRGQDVALRCDPISGHVSLYWYRQALGQGPEFLTYFNYEAQQDKSGLPNDRFSAERPEGSISTLTIQRTEQRDSAMYRCASSPGLAGGGQETQYFGPGTRLLVL.

This clonotype was seen repeatedly, ten times or more. The chain links TRBV11-2 to TRBJ2-5; 9 nucleotides match TRBD1. The CDR3 has 16 amino acids. The germline gives CDR1 SGHAT, CDR2 FQNNGV. Germline trimming cut 3 bases from V and 2 bases from J; bases unmatched to any gene: 7. For the CDR3, the DNA is TGTGCCAGCAGCTTCAAAGGGACAGGGTGGCAAGAGACCCAGTACTTC. Translation gives CASSFKGTGWQETQYF.

V is TRBV6-4 and J is TRBJ1-4, with TRBD1 matching over 7 bases. Trimming at V came to 10 bases and at J to 0 bases, leaving 11 bases not matched to a gene. Germline V CDR1 and CDR2: MRHNA, SNTAGT. The CDR3 consists of 16 residues. The CDR3 reads CATAGTDLSTNEKLFF. The CDR3 DNA reads TGTGCCACCGCGGGGACAGACCTATCAACTAATGAAAAACTGTTTTTT.

The rearrangement uses TRBV30 and TRBJ1-5; TRBD1 matches 7 bases. Germline CDR1 is GTSNPN and CDR2 is SVGIG (reference sequence). The CDR3 runs 15 residues. V lost 2 bases and J lost 5; bases outside the gene matches: 9. CDR3: CAWSLGTAFYQPQHF. In nucleotides, the CDR3 is TGTGCCTGGAGTTTAGGGACAGCATTTTATCAGCCCCAGCATTTT.